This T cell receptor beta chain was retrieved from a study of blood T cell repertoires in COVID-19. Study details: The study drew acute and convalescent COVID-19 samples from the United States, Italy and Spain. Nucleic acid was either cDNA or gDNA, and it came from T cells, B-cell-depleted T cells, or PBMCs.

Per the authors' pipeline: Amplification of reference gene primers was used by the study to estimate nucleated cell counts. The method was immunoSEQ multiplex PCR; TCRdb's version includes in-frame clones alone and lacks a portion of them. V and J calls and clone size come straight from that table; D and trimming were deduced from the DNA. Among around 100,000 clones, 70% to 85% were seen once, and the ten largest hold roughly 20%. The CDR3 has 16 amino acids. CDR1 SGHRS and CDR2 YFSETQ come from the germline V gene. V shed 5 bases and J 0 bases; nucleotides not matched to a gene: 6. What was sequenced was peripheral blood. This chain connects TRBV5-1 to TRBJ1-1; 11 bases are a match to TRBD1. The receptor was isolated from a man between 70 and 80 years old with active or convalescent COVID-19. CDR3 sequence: CASSTGQGGMNTEAFF. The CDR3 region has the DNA TGCGCCAGCAGTACGGGACAGGGGGGAATGAACACTGAAGCTTTCTTT.